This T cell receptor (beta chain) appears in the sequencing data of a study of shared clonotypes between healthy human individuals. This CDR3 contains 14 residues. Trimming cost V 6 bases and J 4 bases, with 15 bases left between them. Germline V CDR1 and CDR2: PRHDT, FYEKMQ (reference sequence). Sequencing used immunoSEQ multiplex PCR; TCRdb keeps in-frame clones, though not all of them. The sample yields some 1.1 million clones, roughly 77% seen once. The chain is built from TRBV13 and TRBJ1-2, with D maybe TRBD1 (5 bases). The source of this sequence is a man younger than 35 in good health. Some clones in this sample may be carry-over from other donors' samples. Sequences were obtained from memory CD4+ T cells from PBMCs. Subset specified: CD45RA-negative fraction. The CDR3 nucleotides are TGTGCCAGCAGGCGACCCGGGACGGCCTATGGCTACACCTTC. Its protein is CASRRPGTAYGYTF.